This section outlines one TCR beta chain sequence together with its context. Antigen specificity is unknown. The observed sequence ends 3 residues before the CDR3 terminus, with the missing tail filled in from the germline J gene. The CDR3 is 15 amino acids. Trimming stripped 1 base from V and 0 bases from J, with 9 bases between. CDR1 and CDR2 from the germline V gene are MGHRA and YSYEKL. immunoSEQ multiplex PCR used an average of roughly 1,100 ng genomic DNA. TCRdb keeps only in-frame clones here, not all; method: immunoSEQ multiplex PCR. The listing contains roughly 36,000 clones. This specimen comes from a study of T cells in women clearing cervical HPV infection. On the study more broadly: Cases' blood sampling followed lesion detection by median roughly 160 days (90 to 200). Points from the study as a whole: Combining TCR richness with V gene abundances gave approximately 0.84 AUC. Richness differences could reflect unmeasured T-cell content per sample.

This receptor was obtained from a woman aged 18-69 years with a cervical HPV16 infection that either progressed to CIN3+ or cleared (not recorded which). The gene calls are TRBV4-1 and TRBJ1-2; maybe TRBD1 (5 bases). The specimen sequenced was blood buffy coat. The CDR3 sequence: CASSQGQRANYGYTF. The part of the CDR3 DNA that was read is TGCGCCAGCAGCCAAGGACAGAGAGCTAACTATGGC.